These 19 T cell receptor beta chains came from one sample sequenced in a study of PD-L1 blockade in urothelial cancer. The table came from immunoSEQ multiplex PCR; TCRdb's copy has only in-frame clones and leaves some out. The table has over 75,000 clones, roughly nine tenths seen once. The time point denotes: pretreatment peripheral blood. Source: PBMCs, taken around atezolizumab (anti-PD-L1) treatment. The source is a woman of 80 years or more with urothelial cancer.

The CDR3 protein is CASSIVGLASKETQYF. CDR3 bases: TGTGCCAGTAGTATAGTAGGACTAGCTTCCAAAGAGACCCAGTACTTC. The V gene is TRBV19, the J gene TRBJ2-5; the match to TRBD2 covers 8 bases. Germline V lookup: CDR1 LNHDA, CDR2 SQIVND (reference sequence). The CDR3 length is 16 residues. V trimming: 1 base; J trimming: 3 bases; junction bases outside the gene matches: 7.

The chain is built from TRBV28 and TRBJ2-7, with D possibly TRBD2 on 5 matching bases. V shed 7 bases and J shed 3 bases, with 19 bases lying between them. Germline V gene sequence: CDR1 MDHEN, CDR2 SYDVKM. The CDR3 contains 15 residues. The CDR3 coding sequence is TGTGCCAGCAAGTTAAGGTCCGGGAACTTCTACGAGCAGTACTTC. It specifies CASKLRSGNFYEQYF.

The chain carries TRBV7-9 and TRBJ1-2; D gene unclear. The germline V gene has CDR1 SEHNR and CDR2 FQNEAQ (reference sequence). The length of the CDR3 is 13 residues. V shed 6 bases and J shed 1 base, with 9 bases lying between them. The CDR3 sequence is CASSSGSNYGYTF. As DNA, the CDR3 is TGTGCCAGCAGTTCTGGGAGTAACTATGGCTACACCTTC.

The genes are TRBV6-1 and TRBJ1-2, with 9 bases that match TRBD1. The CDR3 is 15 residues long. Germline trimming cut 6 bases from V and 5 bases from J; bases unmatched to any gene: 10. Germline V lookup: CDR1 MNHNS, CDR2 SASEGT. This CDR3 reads CASSENRGQRYGYTF. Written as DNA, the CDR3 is TGTGCCAGCAGCGAAAACAGGGGGCAGAGGTATGGCTACACCTTC.

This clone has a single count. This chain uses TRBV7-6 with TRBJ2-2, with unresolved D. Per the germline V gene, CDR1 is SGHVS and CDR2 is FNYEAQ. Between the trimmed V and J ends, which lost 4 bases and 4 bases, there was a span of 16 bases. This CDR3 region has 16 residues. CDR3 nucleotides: TGTGCCAGCAGCTCTCGTCCTTTCGGCGGCACCGGGGAGCTGTTTTTT. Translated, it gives CASSSRPFGGTGELFF.

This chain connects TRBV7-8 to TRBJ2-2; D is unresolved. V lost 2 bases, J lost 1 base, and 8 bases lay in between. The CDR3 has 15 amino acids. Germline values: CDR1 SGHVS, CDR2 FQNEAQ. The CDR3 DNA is TGTGCCAGCAGCTTATTCGCTAAGAACACCGGGGAGCTGTTTTTT. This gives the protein CASSLFAKNTGELFF.

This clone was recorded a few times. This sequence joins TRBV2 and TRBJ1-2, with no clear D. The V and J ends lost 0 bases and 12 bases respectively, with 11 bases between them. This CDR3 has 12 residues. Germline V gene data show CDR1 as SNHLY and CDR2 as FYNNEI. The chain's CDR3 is CASSEARTGDTF. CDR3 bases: TGTGCCAGCAGTGAAGCGCGAACCGGGGACACCTTC.

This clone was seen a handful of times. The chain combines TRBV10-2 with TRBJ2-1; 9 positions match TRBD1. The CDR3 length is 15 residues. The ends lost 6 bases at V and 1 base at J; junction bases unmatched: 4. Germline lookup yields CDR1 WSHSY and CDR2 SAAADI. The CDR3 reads CASRGGQGSYNEQFF. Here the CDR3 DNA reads TGCGCCAGCAGAGGTGGACAGGGGTCCTACAATGAGCAGTTCTTC.

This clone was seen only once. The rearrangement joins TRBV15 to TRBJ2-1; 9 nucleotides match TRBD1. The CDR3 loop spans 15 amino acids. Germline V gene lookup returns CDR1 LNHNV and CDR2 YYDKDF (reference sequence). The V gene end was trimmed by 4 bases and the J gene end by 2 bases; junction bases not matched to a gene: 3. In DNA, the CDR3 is TGTGCCACCAGCAAGGGACAGGGAACCTACAATGAGCAGTTCTTC. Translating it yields CATSKGQGTYNEQFF.

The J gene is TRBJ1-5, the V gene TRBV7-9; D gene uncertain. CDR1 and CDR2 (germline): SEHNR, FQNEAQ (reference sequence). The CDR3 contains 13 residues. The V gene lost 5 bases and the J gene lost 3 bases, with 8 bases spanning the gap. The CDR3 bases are TGTGCCAGCAGCCTCGTGGCCAATCAGCCCCAGCATTTT. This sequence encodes CASSLVANQPQHF.

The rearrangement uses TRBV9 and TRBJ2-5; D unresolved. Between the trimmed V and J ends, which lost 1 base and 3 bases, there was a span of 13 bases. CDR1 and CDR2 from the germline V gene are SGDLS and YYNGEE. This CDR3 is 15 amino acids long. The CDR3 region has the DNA TGTGCCAGCAGCGTAACTCCAAGCGCCGAAGAGACCCAGTACTTC. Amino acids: CASSVTPSAEETQYF.

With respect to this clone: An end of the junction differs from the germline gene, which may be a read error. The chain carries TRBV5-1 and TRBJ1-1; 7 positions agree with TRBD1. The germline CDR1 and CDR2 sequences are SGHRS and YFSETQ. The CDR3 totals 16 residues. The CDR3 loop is CASSQYKDRANTEAFF. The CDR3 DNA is TGTGCCAGCAGCCAATATAAAGACAGGGCGAACACTGAAGCTTTCTTT.

CDR3 sequence reads: CASSSTTSGSPYEQYF. As DNA, the CDR3 is TGTGCCAGCAGTTCGACGACTAGCGGGAGTCCCTACGAGCAGTACTTC. This chain uses TRBV28 with TRBJ2-7; 12 bases line up with TRBD2. This CDR3 has 16 amino acids. The V gene end was trimmed by 4 bases and the J gene end by 2 bases; junction bases not matched to a gene: 6. Germline V lookup: CDR1 MDHEN, CDR2 SYDVKM.

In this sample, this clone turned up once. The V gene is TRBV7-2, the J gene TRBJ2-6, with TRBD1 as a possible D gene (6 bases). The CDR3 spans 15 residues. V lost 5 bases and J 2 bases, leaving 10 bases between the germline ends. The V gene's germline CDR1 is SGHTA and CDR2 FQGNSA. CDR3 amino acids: CASSPTGPGANVLTF. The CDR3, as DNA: TGTGCCAGCAGCCCGACAGGTCCTGGGGCCAACGTCCTGACTTTC.

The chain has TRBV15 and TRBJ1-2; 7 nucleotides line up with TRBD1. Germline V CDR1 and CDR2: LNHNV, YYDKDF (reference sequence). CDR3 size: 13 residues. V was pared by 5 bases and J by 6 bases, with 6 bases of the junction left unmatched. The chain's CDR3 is CATSARQGNGYTF. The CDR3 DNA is TGTGCCACCAGCGCCCGACAGGGAAATGGCTACACCTTC. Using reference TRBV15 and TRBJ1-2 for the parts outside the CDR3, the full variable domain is DAMVIQNPRYQVTQFGKPVTLSCSQTLNHNVMYWYQQKSSQAPKLLFHYYDKDFNNEADTPDNFQSRRPNTSFCFLDIRSPGLGDTAMYLCATSARQGNGYTFGSGTRLTVV.

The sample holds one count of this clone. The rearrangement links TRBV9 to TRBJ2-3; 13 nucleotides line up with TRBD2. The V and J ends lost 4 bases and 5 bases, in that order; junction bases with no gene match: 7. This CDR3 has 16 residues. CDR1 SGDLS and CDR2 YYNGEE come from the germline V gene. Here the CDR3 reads CASSPRLAGGGDTQYF. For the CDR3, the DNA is TGTGCCAGCAGCCCTAGACTAGCGGGAGGAGGAGATACGCAGTATTTT.

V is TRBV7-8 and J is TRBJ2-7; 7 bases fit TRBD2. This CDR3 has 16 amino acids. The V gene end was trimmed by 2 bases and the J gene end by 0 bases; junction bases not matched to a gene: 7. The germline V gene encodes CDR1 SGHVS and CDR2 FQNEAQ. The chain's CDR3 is CASSLWGGKASYEQYF. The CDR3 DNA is TGTGCCAGCAGCTTATGGGGGGGGAAGGCCTCCTACGAGCAGTACTTC. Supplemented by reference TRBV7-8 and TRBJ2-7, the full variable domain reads GAGVSQSPRYKVAKRGQDVALRCDPISGHVSLFWYQQALGQGPEFLTYFQNEAQLDKSGLPSDRFFAERPEGSVSTLKIQRTQQEDSAVYLCASSLWGGKASYEQYFGPGTRLTVT.

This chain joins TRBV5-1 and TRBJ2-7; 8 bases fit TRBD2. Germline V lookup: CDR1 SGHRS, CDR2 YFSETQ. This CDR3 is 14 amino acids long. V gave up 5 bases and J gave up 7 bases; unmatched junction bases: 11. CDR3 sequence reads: CASRQRESPGEQYF. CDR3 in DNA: TGCGCCAGCAGACAGCGGGAGAGCCCCGGGGAGCAGTACTTC. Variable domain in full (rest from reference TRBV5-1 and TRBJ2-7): KAGVTQTPRYLIKTRGQQVTLSCSPISGHRSVSWYQQTPGQGLQFLFEYFSETQRNKGNFPGRFSGRQFSNSRSEMNVSTLELGDSALYLCASRQRESPGEQYFGPGTRLTVT.

As DNA, the CDR3 is TGTGCCAGCAGCCCCAGCTCAGGGGGCTCTTATGAGCAGTACTTC. It specifies CASSPSSGGSYEQYF. The chain couples TRBV7-2 to TRBJ2-7, with 8 bases aligning to TRBD1. The CDR3 is 15 amino acids. Germline V gene lookup returns CDR1 SGHTA and CDR2 FQGNSA. The V and J ends lost 5 bases and 7 bases, in that order; junction bases with no gene match: 13.